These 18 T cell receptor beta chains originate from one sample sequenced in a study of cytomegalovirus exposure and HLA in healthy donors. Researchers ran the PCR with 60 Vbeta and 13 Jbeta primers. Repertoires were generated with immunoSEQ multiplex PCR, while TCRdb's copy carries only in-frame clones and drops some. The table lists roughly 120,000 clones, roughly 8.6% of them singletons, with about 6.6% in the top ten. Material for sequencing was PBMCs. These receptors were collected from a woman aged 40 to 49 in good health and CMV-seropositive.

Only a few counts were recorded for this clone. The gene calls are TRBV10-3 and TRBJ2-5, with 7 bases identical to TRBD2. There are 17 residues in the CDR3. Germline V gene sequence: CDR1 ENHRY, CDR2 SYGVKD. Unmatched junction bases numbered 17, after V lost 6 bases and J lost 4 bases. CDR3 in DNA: TGTGCCATCAGCCTGGGGCTTCTAGCGGCCGGTGGAGAGACCCAGTACTTC. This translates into CAISLGLLAAGGETQYF.

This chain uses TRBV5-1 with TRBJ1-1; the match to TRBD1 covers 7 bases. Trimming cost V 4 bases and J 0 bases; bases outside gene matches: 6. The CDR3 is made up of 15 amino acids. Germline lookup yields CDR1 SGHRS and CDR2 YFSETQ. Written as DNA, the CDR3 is TGCGCCAGCAGCACCCGGGACAGACTGAACACTGAAGCTTTCTTT. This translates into CASSTRDRLNTEAFF.

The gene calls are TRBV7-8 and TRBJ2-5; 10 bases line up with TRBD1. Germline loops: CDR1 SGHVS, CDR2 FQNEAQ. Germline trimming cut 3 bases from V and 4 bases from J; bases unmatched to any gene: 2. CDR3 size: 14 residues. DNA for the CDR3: TGTGCCAGCAGCTTCGGGACAGGGGTAGAGACCCAGTACTTC. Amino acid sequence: CASSFGTGVETQYF.

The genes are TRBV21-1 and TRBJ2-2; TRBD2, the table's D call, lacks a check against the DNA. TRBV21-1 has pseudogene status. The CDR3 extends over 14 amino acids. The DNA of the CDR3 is TGTGCCAGCCCCAATGCCCGGGGAGCCGGGGAGCTGTTTTTT. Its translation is CASPNARGAGELFF.

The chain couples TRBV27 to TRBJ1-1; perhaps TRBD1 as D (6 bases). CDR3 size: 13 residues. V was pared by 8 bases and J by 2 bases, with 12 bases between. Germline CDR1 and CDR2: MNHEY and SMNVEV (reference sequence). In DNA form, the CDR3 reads TGTGCCAGCCAATGGACAGTAAACACTGAAGCTTTCTTT. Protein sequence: CASQWTVNTEAFF.

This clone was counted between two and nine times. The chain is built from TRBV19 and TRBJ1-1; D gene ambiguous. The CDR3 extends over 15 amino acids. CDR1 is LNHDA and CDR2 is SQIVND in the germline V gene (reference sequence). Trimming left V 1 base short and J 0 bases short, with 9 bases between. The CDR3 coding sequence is TGTGCCAGTAGTATAGCCCGGACTGTGAACACTGAAGCTTTCTTT. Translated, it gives CASSIARTVNTEAFF.

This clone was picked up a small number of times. CDR3 coding DNA: TGTGCCAGCAGCTTTGTAGGGGGGGAAGAAAAACTGTTTTTT. It encodes CASSFVGGEEKLFF. This chain joins TRBV7-9 and TRBJ1-4, with D possibly being TRBD1 (6 bases). The germline gives CDR1 SEHNR, CDR2 FQNEAQ (reference sequence). The CDR3 loop spans 14 amino acids. Trimming removed 3 bases from V and 8 bases from J, with 13 bases in between.

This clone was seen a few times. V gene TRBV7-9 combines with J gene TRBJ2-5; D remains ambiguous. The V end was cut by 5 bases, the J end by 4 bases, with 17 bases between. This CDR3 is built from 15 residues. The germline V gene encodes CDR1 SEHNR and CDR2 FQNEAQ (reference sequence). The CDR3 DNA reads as TGTGCCAGCAGCCACTCGGTGGAGAAGGCAGAGACCCAGTACTTC. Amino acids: CASSHSVEKAETQYF.

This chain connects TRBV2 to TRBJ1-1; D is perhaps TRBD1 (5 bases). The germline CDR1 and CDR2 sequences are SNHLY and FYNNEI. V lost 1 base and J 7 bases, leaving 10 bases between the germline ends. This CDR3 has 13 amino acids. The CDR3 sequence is CASSEGGRDEAFF. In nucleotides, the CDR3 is TGTGCCAGCAGTGAAGGCGGCAGGGATGAAGCTTTCTTT.

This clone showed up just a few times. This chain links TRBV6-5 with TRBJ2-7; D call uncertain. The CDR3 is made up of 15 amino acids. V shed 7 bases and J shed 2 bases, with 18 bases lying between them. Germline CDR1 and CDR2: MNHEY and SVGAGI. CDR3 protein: CASTLRYSPAYEQYF. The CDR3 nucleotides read TGTGCCAGCACTCTACGGTACTCCCCCGCCTACGAGCAGTACTTC.

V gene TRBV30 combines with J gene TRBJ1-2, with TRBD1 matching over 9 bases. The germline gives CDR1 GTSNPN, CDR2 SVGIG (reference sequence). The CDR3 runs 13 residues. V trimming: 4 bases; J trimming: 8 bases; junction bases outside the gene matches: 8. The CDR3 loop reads CAWTIQGAGGYTF. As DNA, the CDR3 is TGTGCCTGGACTATACAGGGGGCGGGGGGCTACACCTTC.

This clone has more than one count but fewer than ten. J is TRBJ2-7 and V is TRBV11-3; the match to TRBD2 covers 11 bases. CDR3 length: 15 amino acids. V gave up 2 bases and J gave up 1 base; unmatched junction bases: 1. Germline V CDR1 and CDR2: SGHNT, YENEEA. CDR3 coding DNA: TGTGCCAGCAGCTTAACTAGCGGGGGTTCCTACGAGCAGTACTTC. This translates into CASSLTSGGSYEQYF.

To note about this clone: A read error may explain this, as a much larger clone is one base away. For the CDR3, the DNA is TGTGCCAGCAGTTTAAATACGGGGGAAAAACTGTTTTTT. Protein sequence: CASSLNTGEKLFF. The chain joins TRBV6-1 to TRBJ1-4; D remains ambiguous. V lost 5 bases, J lost 8 bases, and 12 bases lay in between. The CDR3 spans 13 residues. Germline V lookup: CDR1 MNHNS, CDR2 SASEGT.

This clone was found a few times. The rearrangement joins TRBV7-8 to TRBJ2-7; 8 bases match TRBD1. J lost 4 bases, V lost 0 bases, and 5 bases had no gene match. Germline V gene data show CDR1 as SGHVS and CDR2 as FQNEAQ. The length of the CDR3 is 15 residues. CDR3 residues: CASSLAGQGPYEQYF. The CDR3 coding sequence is TGTGCCAGCAGCTTAGCAGGACAGGGCCCTTACGAGCAGTACTTC.

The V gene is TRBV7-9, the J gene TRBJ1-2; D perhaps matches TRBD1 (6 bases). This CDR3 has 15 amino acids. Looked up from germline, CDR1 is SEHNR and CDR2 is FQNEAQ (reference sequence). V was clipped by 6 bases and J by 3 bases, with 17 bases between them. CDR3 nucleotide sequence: TGTGCCAGCAGTCGCGACAGGCCTAGGGACTATGGCTACACCTTC. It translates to CASSRDRPRDYGYTF.

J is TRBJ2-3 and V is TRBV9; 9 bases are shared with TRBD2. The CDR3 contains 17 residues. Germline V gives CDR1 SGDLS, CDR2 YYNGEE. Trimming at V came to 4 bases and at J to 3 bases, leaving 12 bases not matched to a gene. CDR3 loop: CASSLAAGGLGTDTQYF. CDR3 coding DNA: TGTGCCAGCAGCCTCGCGGCGGGGGGGCTAGGGACAGATACGCAGTATTTT.

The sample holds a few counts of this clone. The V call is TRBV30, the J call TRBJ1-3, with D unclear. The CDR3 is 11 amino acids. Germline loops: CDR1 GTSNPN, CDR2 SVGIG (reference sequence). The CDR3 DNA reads TGTGGTACCAGCTCTGGAAACACCATATATTTT. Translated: CGTSSGNTIYF.

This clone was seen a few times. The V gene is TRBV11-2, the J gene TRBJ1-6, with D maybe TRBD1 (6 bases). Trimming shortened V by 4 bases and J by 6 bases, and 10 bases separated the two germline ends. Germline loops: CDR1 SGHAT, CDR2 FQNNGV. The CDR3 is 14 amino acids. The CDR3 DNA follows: TGTGCCAGCAGCTATGGGGGCATTAATTCACCCCTCCACTTT. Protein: CASSYGGINSPLHF.